Shown below are 14 T cell receptor beta chains from a single sample sequenced in a study of T cell clonality in common variable immunodeficiency. Assay used: immunoSEQ multiplex PCR; TCRdb lists only in-frame clones, some missing. The record shows roughly 79,000 clones for this sample, with no singletons present. The sample consisted of peripheral blood mononuclear cells. The receptors come from a person aged 18-70 years in good health.

This clone appeared many times. The read is 3 residues too short to cover the CDR3 end, so that end is filled in from the germline J gene. The genes are TRBV30 and TRBJ2-7; no reliable D call. V lost 0 bases, J lost 1 base, and 4 bases lay in between. This CDR3 has 12 amino acids. Germline V gene data show CDR1 as GTSNPN and CDR2 as SVGIG (reference sequence). Here the CDR3 reads CAWSVGSYEQYF. CDR3 DNA (partial): TGTGCCTGGAGTGTAGGGTCCTACGAG.

This clone was found many times. The read terminates 3 residues ahead of where the CDR3 ends, so the germline J gene completes it. The V gene is TRBV19, the J gene TRBJ2-7; 9 nucleotides line up with TRBD2. V shed 3 bases and J 5 bases; nucleotides not matched to a gene: 8. The CDR3 runs to 15 residues. Germline assignment: CDR1 LNHDA and CDR2 SQIVND (reference sequence). The CDR3 reads CASSMPLLAGNEQYF. CDR3 bases read: TGTGCCAGTAGTATGCCCCTGCTAGCGGGAAACGAG.

This clone was counted ten times or more. The read falls 3 residues short of the CDR3 end, and the missing part is taken from the germline J gene. The chain recombines TRBV10-1 with TRBJ2-3; D remains ambiguous. Germline V gene sequence: CDR1 WNHNN, CDR2 SYGVQD (reference sequence). The CDR3 spans 14 residues. Trimming stripped 0 bases from V and 4 bases from J, with 8 bases between. This CDR3 is CASSESRRADTQYF. The sequenced CDR3 bases are TGCGCCAGCAGTGAGTCCAGACGGGCAGATACG.

The CDR3 bases that were read are TGTGCCAGTAGTCCTCGAATGGGTAGGGCCGGGGAG. Residues: CASSPRMGRAGE. The whole CDR3 protein is CASSPRMGRAGELFF. The chain uses TRBV19 and TRBJ2-2, with D hard to call. The observed sequence ends 3 residues before the CDR3 terminus, with the missing tail filled in from the germline J gene. This CDR3 is built from 15 residues. Trimming stripped 5 bases from V and 6 bases from J, with 16 bases between. Germline CDR1 reads LNHDA; CDR2 reads SQIVND (reference sequence).

CDR3 DNA, as far as it was read: TGTGCCAGCAGCCCCGCAGTAGCGAATACG. Its translation is CASSPAVANT. The full CDR3 sequence reads CASSPAVANTQYF. This rearrangement joins TRBV7-9 to TRBJ2-3, with D possibly matching TRBD2 (5 bases). The read finishes 3 residues shy of the CDR3 end, and the germline J gene is used to complete it. The CDR3 sequence is 13 residues long. Trimming took 5 bases from V and 7 from J, leaving 13 bases between them. The V gene's germline CDR1 is SEHNR and CDR2 FQNEAQ (reference sequence).

This clone has at least ten counts. The read finishes 3 residues shy of the CDR3 end, and the germline J gene is used to complete it. The chain recombines TRBV20-1 with TRBJ2-5, with 11 nucleotides matching TRBD2. With 0 bases clipped from V and 2 bases from J, the junction kept 5 bases outside the gene matches. This CDR3 region has 16 residues. CDR1 and CDR2 from the germline V gene are DFQATT and SNEGSKA (reference sequence). CDR3 region: CSARDGVAGGQETQYF. The sequenced CDR3 bases are TGCAGTGCTAGAGATGGCGTAGCGGGAGGGCAAGAGACC.

Many counts were recorded for this clone. The read ends 3 residues shy of where the CDR3 ends; the end is completed using the germline J gene. This chain joins TRBV20-1 and TRBJ2-5, with D perhaps TRBD2 (7 bases). The length of the CDR3 is 15 residues. V was pared by 3 bases and J by 2 bases, with 16 bases between. CDR1 is DFQATT, CDR2 SNEGSKA, per germline (reference sequence). The CDR3 bases that were read are TGCAGTGCTAGTGGGGGGGGCGAACCGCAAGAGACC. It specifies CSASGGGEPQET. The complete CDR3 sequence is CSASGGGEPQETQYF.

Ten or more counts support this clone. This specimen includes other DNA sequences encoding the same CDR3. CDR3 loop: CASSYDNGELFF. The part of the CDR3 DNA that was read is TGTGCCAGCAGCTACGACAATGGGGAG. The V and J genes are TRBV11-3 and TRBJ2-2, with D unclear. The read comes to an end 3 residues before the CDR3 does, leaving the germline J gene to fill in the end. CDR1 is SGHNT, CDR2 YENEEA, per germline. This CDR3 spans 12 amino acids. Between the trimmed V and J ends, which lost 4 bases and 8 bases, there was a span of 8 bases. Filled out from reference TRBV11-3 and TRBJ2-2, the complete variable domain reads EAGVVQSPRYKIIEKKQPVAFWCNPISGHNTLYWYLQNLGQGPELLIRYENEEAVDDSQLPKDRFSAERLKGVDSTLKIQPAELGDSAVYLCASSYDNGELFFGEGSRLTVL.

With regard to this clone: The read stops 3 residues short of the end of the CDR3; the missing end is completed from the germline J gene. The rearrangement uses TRBV11-1 and TRBJ1-4, with D possibly being TRBD1 (6 bases). The CDR3 length is 14 residues. In germline, CDR1 is SGHAT, CDR2 FQDESV (reference sequence). The V and J ends lost 5 bases and 7 bases respectively, with 14 bases between them. The CDR3 DNA, read in part, is TGTGCCAGCAGCCCGCCAGGGGCGGGTGAAAAA. It is translated as CASSPPGAGEK. The full-length CDR3 reads as CASSPPGAGEKLFF.

This clone has ten or more counts. The observed sequence ends 3 residues before the CDR3 terminus, with the missing tail filled in from the germline J gene. V and J are TRBV7-2 and TRBJ1-6; 7 positions match TRBD1. Germline CDR1 reads SGHTA; CDR2 reads FQGNSA. There are 13 residues in the CDR3. CDR3 DNA, as far as it was read: TGTGCCAGCAGCGCAAGGGGGCAGCAAGCC. This gives the protein CASSARGQQA. The whole CDR3 protein reads CASSARGQQALHF.

There are many counts of this clone. The read stops 3 residues short of the end of the CDR3; the missing end is completed from the germline J gene. V usage is TRBV12-3 or TRBV12-4 and J usage is TRBJ2-1, with 8 bases fitting TRBD2. This CDR3 has 16 residues. V gave up 3 bases and J gave up 9 bases; unmatched junction bases: 13. Here the CDR3 reads CASSFGRGTRTFEQFF. CDR3 DNA, as far as it was read: TGTGCCAGCAGTTTCGGACGCGGGACTAGGACCTTTGAG.

This clone came up many times. The CDR3 is cut off 3 residues early in the read; its end comes from the germline J gene. Other DNA sequences from this sample encode an identical CDR3 as well. The chain joins TRBV20-1 to TRBJ2-1, with 9 positions matching TRBD2. CDR1 is DFQATT, CDR2 SNEGSKA, per germline (reference sequence). J lost 4 bases, V lost 2 bases, and 3 bases had no gene match. This CDR3 comprises 14 residues. CDR3 in amino acids: CSARLAGPYNEQFF. Partial CDR3 DNA: TGCAGTGCTAGACTAGCGGGGCCTTACAATGAG.

This clone was counted many times. The DNA ends 3 residues before the CDR3 does, and the rest of the CDR3 is filled in from the germline J gene. This chain links TRBV30 with TRBJ2-3; TRBD2 agrees at 8 bases. This CDR3 has 15 residues. Unmatched junction bases numbered 5, after V lost 0 bases and J lost 3 bases. Germline V gene data show CDR1 as GTSNPN and CDR2 as SVGIG (reference sequence). The DNA read from the CDR3 is TGTGCCTGGAGTGTACAGGCTAGCGGGACAGATACG. Translated: CAWSVQASGTDT. The CDR3 reads in full as CAWSVQASGTDTQYF.

This clone was recorded at least ten times. The sequenced fragment ends 3 residues before the CDR3 boundary, so the rest is inferred from the germline J gene. V is TRBV29-1 and J is TRBJ2-1, with 7 bases lining up with TRBD1. This CDR3 spans 13 amino acids. The germline CDR1 and CDR2 sequences are SQVTM and ANQGSEA. The ends lost 7 bases at V and 5 bases at J; junction bases unmatched: 8. The CDR3 bases that were read are TGCAGCGGCGGCCGGACAGGCCACAATGAG. This sequence encodes CSGGRTGHNE. The whole CDR3 protein reads CSGGRTGHNEQFF.